The rows below give T cell receptor beta chains drawn from one sample of a study of patients and donors after allogeneic stem cell transplantation. TCRdb ran MiXCR on the RT-PCR reads and lists one entry per CDR3 protein. The sample yields 800,000 to 1,000,000 distinct CDR3 sequences, 15% to 20% seen once. Sequencing was performed on blood, either unsorted or a sorted T cell fraction (not recorded which). Receptors were obtained from a human donor who was either an allogeneic HSCT recipient or a stem cell or donor lymphocyte infusion donor (not recorded which). It is not recorded whose cells these are; they may come from a transplant donor. CDR3s include the opening cysteine and the closing phenylalanine or tryptophan. Each record gives: CDR3 protein, CDR3 DNA, clone size, D gene, V gene, J gene. D genes are given only for firm matches. A clone size is listed for some rows: how often the clone was seen (once, few, many), or a class if it is expanded.

CASSDRLAANTGELFF	TGCGCCAGCAGCGATCGACTAGCGGCGAACACCGGGGAGCTGTTTTTT	few	TRBD2	TRBV5-1	TRBJ2-2
CASSSSRILAKNIQYF	.	.	.	TRBV5-6	TRBJ2-4
CASRLRDLTDTQYF	TGTGCCAGCAGGTTACGGGATCTCACAGATACGCAGTATTTT	few	.	TRBV7-9	TRBJ2-3
CASSLAGPGANVLTF	TGTGCCAGCAGTTTAGCAGGGCCTGGGGCCAACGTCCTGACTTTC	many	.	TRBV12-3/TRBV12-4	TRBJ2-6
CASSLNRGQTYEQYF	TGTGCCAGCAGCCTTAACAGGGGCCAAACCTACGAGCAGTACTTC	.	TRBD1	TRBV7-3	TRBJ2-7
CSAPRQGYYNEQFF	TGCAGTGCTCCCCGACAGGGGTACTACAATGAGCAGTTCTTC	few	TRBD1	TRBV20-1	TRBJ2-1
CASSFEPYDNEQFF	TGTGCCAGCAGTTTCGAGCCCTATGACAATGAGCAGTTCTTC	few	.	TRBV27	TRBJ2-1
CASSDYTGRDKHYGYTF	TGTGCCAGCAGTGATTACACGGGGAGGGACAAGCACTATGGCTACACCTTC	.	.	TRBV25-1	TRBJ1-2
CASSTGLPPYNEQFF	TGTGCCAGCAGCACGGGACTCCCTCCCTACAATGAGCAGTTCTTC	few	.	TRBV5-5	TRBJ2-1
CASSFPSPDQGQGTDTQYF	TGTGCCAGCAGTTTTCCATCCCCTGATCAGGGACAGGGGACAGATACGCAGTATTTT	few	TRBD1	TRBV28	TRBJ2-3
CASSQGTSIVTGELFF	TGCGCCAGCAGCCAAGGGACTAGTATTGTCACCGGGGAGCTGTTTTTT	.	TRBD2	TRBV4-3	TRBJ2-2
CASSFAVDYEQFF	TGTGCCAGCAGCTTTGCTGTCGATTATGAGCAGTTCTTC	.	.	TRBV7-8	TRBJ2-1
CASSSSANTGELFF	TGTGCCAGCTCATCGTCCGCAAATACCGGGGAGCTGTTTTTT	few	.	TRBV18	TRBJ2-2
CASRGPWRYYEQYF	TGTGCCAGCAGGGGGCCTTGGAGGTACTACGAGCAGTACTTC	.	.	TRBV11-2	TRBJ2-7
CASSLGPRGKYSNQPQHF	TGTGCCAGCAGCTTGGGCCCCAGGGGGAAATATAGCAATCAGCCCCAGCATTTT	.	TRBD1	TRBV5-5	TRBJ1-5
CASRQGRGDTQYF	TGTGCCAGTCGACAGGGGCGAGGGGATACGCAGTATTTT	once	TRBD1	TRBV19	TRBJ2-3
CASSYGTARDETQYF	TGCGCCAGCAGCTATGGGACAGCTAGGGACGAGACCCAGTACTTC	few	TRBD1	TRBV5-1	TRBJ2-5
CASSNTGAGTEAFF	TGTGCCAGCAGTAACACAGGGGCCGGGACTGAAGCTTTCTTT	.	TRBD1	TRBV2	TRBJ1-1
CASSEQWVQYF	TGTGCCAGCAGTGAACAGTGGGTTCAGTACTTC	few	.	TRBV2	TRBJ2-4
CAIRDRVPYEQYF	TGTGCCATCAGGGACAGGGTCCCCTACGAGCAGTACTTC	few	TRBD1	TRBV10-3	TRBJ2-7
CASSLEWTPTGEQYF	TGCGCCAGCAGCTTGGAATGGACCCCCACGGGGGAGCAGTACTTC	few	.	TRBV5-1	TRBJ2-7
CASSVRQGIYGYTF	TGTGCCAGCAGTGTTCGACAGGGAATCTATGGCTACACCTTC	few	TRBD1	TRBV2	TRBJ1-2
CSARVGEMNTEAFF	TGCAGTGCTAGAGTGGGGGAAATGAACACTGAAGCTTTCTTT	few	.	TRBV20-1	TRBJ1-1
CASSLGIRTRAFF	TGTGCCAGCAGTTTAGGGATAAGGACGAGGGCTTTCTTT	few	.	TRBV27	TRBJ1-1
CASSTGARGYTF	TGTGCCAGCAGTACAGGGGCGCGGGGCTACACCTTC	few	TRBD1	TRBV12-3/TRBV12-4	TRBJ1-2
CASSLSGGQGYEQYF	TGTGCCAGCAGCTTGTCCGGGGGTCAAGGCTACGAGCAGTACTTC	few	.	TRBV5-5	TRBJ2-7
CASSPLAGQPYEQYF	TGTGCCAGCAGCCCACTAGCGGGCCAACCCTACGAGCAGTACTTC	.	TRBD2	TRBV7-2	TRBJ2-7
CSVAKTGSTDTQYF	TGCAGCGTGGCAAAGACAGGGAGCACAGATACGCAGTATTTT	many	TRBD1	TRBV29-1	TRBJ2-3
CASSYGTGGTNGYTF	TGTGCCAGCAGTTACGGGACAGGGGGCACGAATGGCTACACCTTC	.	TRBD1	TRBV6-5	TRBJ1-2
CASSYSRRPPSSSTDTQYF	TGTGCCAGCAGTTACTCGAGGCGCCCGCCATCTTCTAGCACAGATACGCAGTATTTT	.	.	TRBV6-2/TRBV6-3	TRBJ2-3
CASSRTSGGANEQFF	TGTGCCAGCAGCCGGACTAGCGGGGGGGCAAATGAGCAGTTCTTC	.	TRBD2	TRBV9	TRBJ2-1
CATEGRKNTEAFF	TGTGCCACCGAGGGACGGAAGAACACTGAAGCTTTCTTT	few	.	TRBV19	TRBJ1-1
CASSYSGGTKETQYF	TGTGCCAGCAGTTACTCCGGGGGCACTAAAGAGACCCAGTACTTC	few	.	TRBV6-2/TRBV6-3	TRBJ2-5
CASSPPAGWGNEQFF	TGTGCCAGCAGCCCCCCTGCGGGATGGGGGAATGAGCAGTTCTTC	.	.	TRBV12-3/TRBV12-4	TRBJ2-1
CASSHQGYYGYTF	TGTGCCAGCAGTCACCAGGGGTACTATGGCTACACCTTC	few	.	TRBV6-1	TRBJ1-2
CASSRGGTASNQPQHF	TGTGCCAGCAGTCGAGGAGGGACAGCTAGCAATCAGCCCCAGCATTTT	.	TRBD1	TRBV6-1	TRBJ1-5
CAKGETQYF	TGTGCCAAAGGGGAGACCCAGTACTTC	few	.	TRBV6-1	TRBJ2-5
CASSLRQSLKDEQFF	TGCGCCAGCAGCTTACGTCAGTCTCTTAAGGATGAGCAGTTCTTC	few	.	TRBV5-1	TRBJ2-1
CASSLEPSGSLGYTGELFF	TGCGCCAGCAGCTTGGAGCCTAGCGGGAGCCTCGGGTACACCGGGGAGCTGTTTTTT	.	TRBD2	TRBV5-1	TRBJ2-2
CASSWKFVSSGANVLTF	TGTGCCAGCAGTTGGAAGTTCGTTAGCTCTGGGGCCAACGTCCTGACTTTC	.	.	TRBV27	TRBJ2-6
CASADNYEQYF	TGCGCCAGCGCTGACAACTACGAGCAGTACTTC	.	.	TRBV5-1	TRBJ2-7
CSTWDASYGPETQYF	TGCAGTACCTGGGACGCCAGTTACGGGCCGGAGACCCAGTACTTC	few	.	TRBV20-1	TRBJ2-5